This T cell receptor (beta chain) was sequenced during a study of T cell responses to AZD1222 COVID-19 vaccine. The CDR3 sequence is 15 residues long. Per the germline V gene, CDR1 is MNHNY and CDR2 is SVGAGI (reference sequence). After removal of 4 bases from V and 8 bases from J, the junction contained 11 bases not matched to a gene. The assay was immunoSEQ multiplex PCR, and TCRdb's table has in-frame clones only and misses some. The table shows about 140,000 clones, with over 85% occurring only once. The TCR was taken from an adult in good health. Sample: peripheral blood, taken on day 0 of AZD1222 vaccination. The gene calls are TRBV6-6 and TRBJ1-2; 9 bases are a match to TRBD1. Here the CDR3 DNA reads TGTGCCAGCAGTTTCTTCCGGGACAGGGATAAAGGCTACACCTTC. Amino acids: CASSFFRDRDKGYTF.